The clone carrying this TCR beta chain showed up just a few times. The CDR3 has 13 amino acids. The germline V gene has CDR1 SGHTA and CDR2 FQGNSA. Trimming cost V 5 bases and J 4 bases, with 9 bases left between them. Amplification of TCR beta used genomic DNA extracted from peripheral blood. A mixed TRB-A/B primer pool amplified rearranged TRB by multiplex touch-down PCR. MiXCR, run by TCRdb on the multiplex PCR reads, gives a single entry per CDR3 protein. Among about 4,800 distinct CDR3 sequences listed, 26% were seen once. This sample was included in a study of T cell repertoires in aging, cancer and after chemotherapy.

The sample taken for sequencing was blood. This sequence joins TRBV7-2 and TRBJ1-5, with D unresolved. The sequence came from a human donor in good health. The CDR3 DNA reads TGTGCCAGCAGCCAAGGGCTGAATCAGCCCCAGCATTTT. Amino acid sequence: CASSQGLNQPQHF.